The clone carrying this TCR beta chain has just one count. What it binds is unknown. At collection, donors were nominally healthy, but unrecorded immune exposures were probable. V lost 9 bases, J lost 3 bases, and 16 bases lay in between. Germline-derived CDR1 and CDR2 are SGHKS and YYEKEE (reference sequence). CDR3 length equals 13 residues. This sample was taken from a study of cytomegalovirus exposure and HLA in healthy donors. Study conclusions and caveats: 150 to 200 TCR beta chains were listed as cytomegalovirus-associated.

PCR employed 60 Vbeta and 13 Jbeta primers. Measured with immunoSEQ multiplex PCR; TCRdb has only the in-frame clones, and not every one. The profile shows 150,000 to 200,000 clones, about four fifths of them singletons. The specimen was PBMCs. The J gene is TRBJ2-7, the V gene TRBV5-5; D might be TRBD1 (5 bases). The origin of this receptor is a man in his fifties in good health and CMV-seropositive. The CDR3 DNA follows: TGTGCCACTCAAGAAGGGGCGGACTACGAGCAGTACTTC. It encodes CATQEGADYEQYF.